The 24 T cell receptor beta chains below all came from one sample that was sequenced in a study of blood T cells in healthy people across ages. A second about 7 to 11 cycle PCR used barcoded and J-beta primers. TCRdb redid the calling of the 5' RACE reads with MiXCR, one entry per CDR3 protein. The data show fewer than 900,000 distinct CDR3 sequences, 35% to 40% seen once. Sequencing input: blood. The source of these receptors is a man between 18 and 35 years old in good health.

The chain links TRBV25-1 to TRBJ1-4; possibly TRBD1 for D (6 bases). Per the germline V gene, CDR1 is MGHDK and CDR2 is SYGVNS. V dropped 3 bases and J dropped 7 bases, with 12 bases sitting between them. The CDR3 runs 14 residues. The CDR3 DNA is TGTGCCAGCAGTGAGCTACAGGGTTTTGAAAAACTGTTTTTT. Translation: CASSELQGFEKLFF.

This clonotype has just a few counts. The CDR3 nucleotides read TGTGCCAGCAGCCCCGGGGGGTCGAGAAACGAGCAGTACTTC. It yields the protein CASSPGGSRNEQYF. J is TRBJ2-7 and V is TRBV7-2, with 7 bases identical to TRBD2. V dropped 5 bases and J dropped 5; count of bases not matched to a gene: 9. CDR1 and CDR2 (germline): SGHTA, FQGNSA. The CDR3 sequence is 14 residues long.

This rearrangement joins TRBV4-3 to TRBJ1-1; 7 bases fit TRBD1. Germline V gene lookup returns CDR1 LGHNA and CDR2 YSLEER. The CDR3 loop spans 15 amino acids. V shed 3 bases, J shed 2 bases, and the junction held 6 bases outside the gene matches. This CDR3 is CASSQARQGNTEAFF. CDR3 sequence (DNA): TGCGCCAGCAGCCAGGCACGACAGGGAAACACTGAAGCTTTCTTT.

This clonotype appeared a few times. This chain connects TRBV28 to TRBJ2-5; tentative D call: TRBD1 (6 bases). The CDR3 contains 14 residues. Germline assignment: CDR1 MDHEN and CDR2 SYDVKM. V dropped 8 bases and J dropped 5 bases, with 18 bases sitting between them. Written as DNA, the CDR3 is TGTGCCAGCGACAAAAAAAGGGGGATGGAGACCCAGTACTTC. It yields the protein CASDKKRGMETQYF.

This clonotype was seen many times. A junction boundary mismatches the germline segment, possibly from a read error. J is TRBJ1-2 and V is TRBV5-1; possible D gene TRBD1, 5 bases. Germline V gene sequence: CDR1 SGHRS, CDR2 YFSETQ. CDR3 length equals 13 residues. CDR3 protein: CASSFDSGYGYTF. The CDR3, as DNA: TGTGCCAGCAGTTTTGACAGTGGCTATGGCTACACCTTC.

This clonotype was counted between two and nine times. This chain links TRBV6-2 or TRBV6-3 with TRBJ1-2, with D possibly matching TRBD1 (5 bases). Trimming left V 2 bases short and J 2 bases short, with 9 bases between. Germline CDR1 is MNHEY and CDR2 is SVGEGT. The length of the CDR3 is 14 residues. CDR3 residues: CASSYDSVNYGYTF. In DNA, the CDR3 is TGTGCCAGCAGTTACGACAGCGTAAACTATGGCTACACCTTC.

CDR3 residues: CASSNGPGGNTEAFF. The CDR3 bases are TGTGCCAGCAGTAACGGGCCAGGAGGGAACACTGAAGCTTTCTTT. V usage is TRBV6-2 or TRBV6-3 and J usage is TRBJ1-1; D unresolved. Trimming left V 5 bases short and J 1 base short, with 14 bases between. Germline CDR1 and CDR2: MNHEY and SVGEGT. The CDR3 has 15 residues.

The table lists this clonotype with a few counts. J is TRBJ1-5 and V is TRBV4-1; D ambiguous. The germline gives CDR1 MGHRA, CDR2 YSYEKL. Trimming pared 0 bases from V and 9 bases from J, leaving 18 bases between. This CDR3 is 16 amino acids long. The CDR3 nucleotides are TGCGCCAGCAGCCAAGAACAAGTCCAGGCGTCGGGGCCCCAGCATTTT. It translates to CASSQEQVQASGPQHF.

The chain couples TRBV2 to TRBJ1-6; TRBD1 aligns across 9 bases. Germline V gene sequence: CDR1 SNHLY, CDR2 FYNNEI. The length of the CDR3 is 16 residues. Unmatched junction bases numbered 7, after V lost 4 bases and J lost 6 bases. The DNA of the CDR3 is TGTGCCAGCAGTGGGGGACAGGGTTCCGGTAATTCACCCCTCCACTTT. Translation: CASSGGQGSGNSPLHF.

This clonotype appeared a few times. At one of its ends the junction is not consistent with the germline gene, which may arise from a read error. The chain links TRBV7-6 to TRBJ2-5, with D maybe TRBD1 (5 bases). The germline gives CDR1 SGHVS, CDR2 FNYEAQ. The CDR3 spans 14 residues. CDR3 DNA sequence: TGTGCCAGCAGTTTAGGCGTCCCAGGGTCTGAGCAGTACTTC. This codes for CASSLGVPGSEQYF.

The chain carries TRBV6-6 and TRBJ1-2; D gene unclear. The V end lost 4 bases, the J end lost 2 bases, and 8 bases lay between the germline ends. The CDR3 contains 13 residues. Germline CDR1 is MNHNY and CDR2 is SVGAGI (reference sequence). This chain's CDR3 is CASSFDINYGYTF. The CDR3 nucleotides are TGTGCCAGCAGTTTTGACATAAACTATGGCTACACCTTC.

V usage is TRBV7-3 and J usage is TRBJ2-7, with a tentative D call TRBD1 (5 bases). Per the germline V gene, CDR1 is SGHTA and CDR2 is FQGTGA. V shed 5 bases and J shed 7 bases, with 15 bases lying between them. This CDR3 has 13 residues. The CDR3: CASSLSTDNEQYF. The CDR3 DNA follows: TGTGCCAGCAGCCTCTCGACAGATAATGAGCAGTACTTC.

The chain carries TRBV25-1 and TRBJ2-7; D possibly corresponds to TRBD2 (5 bases). With the DNA end fitting TRBJ2-5 better, the J assignment may be wrong. CDR1 is MGHDK and CDR2 is SYGVNS in the germline V gene. The CDR3 totals 14 residues. The CDR3 DNA is TGTGCCAGCAGTGAATTCTCGGGGAGCGGGACCCAGTACTTC. Encoded protein: CASSEFSGSGTQYF.

This clonotype was counted between two and nine times. The V call is TRBV5-5, the J call TRBJ2-4, with 7 bases fitting TRBD1. Germline V lookup: CDR1 SGHKS, CDR2 YYEKEE (reference sequence). The V gene end was trimmed by 3 bases and the J gene end by 4 bases; junction bases not matched to a gene: 4. CDR3 size: 14 residues. This CDR3 reads CASSSLTGKNIQYF. The CDR3 DNA is TGTGCCAGCAGCTCCTTGACAGGGAAAAACATTCAGTACTTC.

This clonotype was seen many times. The V gene is TRBV4-2, the J gene TRBJ1-4; 8 bases fit TRBD1. Unmatched junction bases numbered 4, after V lost 0 bases and J lost 7 bases. The CDR3 covers 15 residues. In germline, CDR1 is LGHNA, CDR2 YNFKEQ. DNA for the CDR3: TGTGCCAGCAGCCAAGAGCAGGGGGCGGGTGAAAAACTGTTTTTT. Translated: CASSQEQGAGEKLFF.

Only a few counts were recorded for this clonotype. The CDR3 region is CASSPGQGVVVTGELFF. The CDR3 bases are TGTGCCAGCAGCCCCGGACAGGGGGTAGTAGTCACCGGGGAGCTGTTTTTT. The chain is built from TRBV7-9 and TRBJ2-2, with 10 bases that match TRBD1. Germline V lookup: CDR1 SEHNR, CDR2 FQNEAQ (reference sequence). The CDR3 is made up of 17 amino acids. Germline trimming cut 5 bases from V and 4 bases from J; bases unmatched to any gene: 10. The full variable domain, in which reference TRBV7-9 and TRBJ2-2 provide the parts outside the CDR3, is DTGVSQNPRHKITKRGQNVTFRCDPISEHNRLYWYRQTLGQGPEFLTYFQNEAQLEKSRLLSDRFSAERPKGSFSTLEIQRTEQGDSAMYLCASSPGQGVVVTGELFFGEGSRLTVL.

The chain joins TRBV7-2 to TRBJ2-5, with 9 bases that match TRBD1. CDR3 length: 15 residues. V shed 4 bases, J shed 11 bases, and the junction held 14 bases outside the gene matches. Germline CDR1 and CDR2: SGHTA and FQGNSA. CDR3 loop: CASSSDRGGFNEQYF. The CDR3 DNA is TGTGCCAGCAGCTCAGACAGGGGGGGGTTTAATGAGCAGTACTTC.

The rearrangement uses TRBV20-1 and TRBJ1-1, with D tentatively TRBD1 (5 bases). This CDR3 is built from 16 residues. The germline CDR1 and CDR2 sequences are DFQATT and SNEGSKA (reference sequence). V lost 6 bases and J 1 base, leaving 21 bases between the germline ends. CDR3 region: CSAPGRGLGWNTEAFF. CDR3 DNA sequence: TGCAGTGCCCCTGGCCGGGGCCTAGGGTGGAACACTGAAGCTTTCTTT.

This clonotype was detected only a few times. The chain combines TRBV27 with TRBJ1-2, with D maybe TRBD1 (6 bases). V lost 10 bases and J lost 7, with 22 bases in between. Germline CDR1 is MNHEY and CDR2 is SMNVEV (reference sequence). This CDR3 comprises 14 residues. The CDR3 here is CATTTPGGAFGYTF. The CDR3 DNA is TGTGCCACTACAACACCCGGGGGCGCTTTTGGCTACACCTTC.

This clonotype has just a few counts. V gene TRBV4-2 combines with J gene TRBJ2-1, with 7 bases fitting TRBD1. Losses at the gene ends were 0 bases for V and 0 bases for J; bases not matched to a gene: 14. Germline lookup yields CDR1 LGHNA and CDR2 YNFKEQ. CDR3 length equals 20 residues. The CDR3 is CASSQDVGAGGLSSYNEQFF. The CDR3 bases are TGTGCCAGCAGCCAAGACGTTGGGGCAGGGGGTTTAAGCTCCTACAATGAGCAGTTCTTC.

Remarks on this clonotype: A read error may explain this, as a much larger clone is one base away. This chain connects TRBV9 to TRBJ2-3; D is undetermined. Germline values: CDR1 SGDLS, CDR2 YYNGEE. The CDR3 length is 14 residues. CDR3 in amino acids: CTSSVAVAADTQYF. Here the CDR3 DNA reads TGTACCAGCAGCGTAGCTGTGGCGGCAGATACGCAGTATTTT.

Concerning this clonotype itself: Since a much larger clone is just one base distant, this may be a read error. This chain connects TRBV12-3 or TRBV12-4 to TRBJ2-5; D possibly corresponds to TRBD1 (6 bases). The DNA end lines up better with TRBJ2-7; the J call may be wrong. CDR3 size: 13 residues. The CDR3 DNA reads TGTGCCAGTGCACAGGGTAGTACCTACGAGCAGTACTTC. Its translation: CASAQGSTYEQYF.

This clonotype was observed many times. The chain recombines TRBV29-1 with TRBJ1-4; D possibly corresponds to TRBD1 (5 bases). Germline values: CDR1 SQVTM, CDR2 ANQGSEA. The CDR3 totals 14 residues. Trimming stripped 0 bases from V and 7 bases from J, with 12 bases between. CDR3 residues: CSVEDPGVGEKLFF. CDR3 DNA: TGCAGCGTTGAAGATCCGGGGGTGGGTGAAAAACTGTTTTTT.

This clonotype occurred a few times. The J gene is TRBJ2-1, the V gene TRBV20-1; D may be TRBD2 (5 bases). This CDR3 has 14 amino acids. V lost 3 bases, J lost 6 bases, and 15 bases lay in between. The germline gives CDR1 DFQATT, CDR2 SNEGSKA (reference sequence). The CDR3 DNA reads TGCAGTGCTAGTTTTACGGGGAGAATCAATGAGCAGTTCTTC. It is translated as CSASFTGRINEQFF.